Below, 17 T cell receptor beta chains from the same sample are listed, as sequenced in a study of follicular helper T cells after annual influenza vaccination. Time point given: 2015-2016 season, 7 days after influenza vaccination. Clones were sequenced by immunoSEQ multiplex PCR, and TCRdb holds only the in-frame ones, with some missing. This sample has some 10,000 clones, with 80% to 85% found just once. The sample in question was CXCR5+ CD38- circulating T follicular helper cells from blood, obtained 7 days after influenza vaccination. Subset given: circulating Tfh, non-naive CD4+CXCR5+PD-1+ (ICOS+CD38+ or ICOS-CD38-). All receptors come from an adult who received the influenza vaccine.

The chain has TRBV28 and TRBJ2-7; TRBD1 or TRBD2 may be the D gene (5 bases each). CDR3 length: 14 residues. With 9 bases removed from V and 12 bases from J, the gap between germline ends came to 27 bases. The germline gives CDR1 MDHEN, CDR2 SYDVKM. The CDR3 sequence is CASKVYTTGQKAYF. CDR3 coding DNA: TGTGCCAGTAAAGTTTACACGACGGGGCAGAAAGCGTACTTC.

This clone was recorded a few times. This chain joins TRBV2 and TRBJ1-2; D is undetermined. CDR3 size: 12 residues. Germline CDR1 is SNHLY and CDR2 is FYNNEI. Trimming stripped 7 bases from V and 5 bases from J, with 11 bases between. The chain's CDR3 is CASKEGSYGYTF. The CDR3 DNA reads TGTGCCAGCAAAGAAGGCAGTTATGGCTACACCTTC. The entire variable domain, with the rest obtained from reference TRBV2 and TRBJ1-2, is as follows: EPEVTQTPSHQVTQMGQEVILRCVPISNHLYFYWYRQILGQKVEFLVSFYNNEISEKSEIFDDQFSVERPDGSNFTLKIRSTKLEDSAMYFCASKEGSYGYTFGSGTRLTVV.

V usage is TRBV6-5 and J usage is TRBJ2-3; the match to TRBD2 covers 10 bases. This CDR3 comprises 16 residues. Germline CDR1 is MNHEY and CDR2 is SVGAGI. V shed 2 bases, J shed 2 bases, and the junction held 4 bases outside the gene matches. Here the CDR3 DNA reads TGTGCCAGCAGTTACCGTAGCGGGGGGCCCACAGATACGCAGTATTTT. Residues: CASSYRSGGPTDTQYF.

The J gene is TRBJ1-4, the V gene TRBV30; tentative D call: TRBD1 (5 bases). The V and J ends lost 4 bases and 4 bases respectively, with 10 bases between them. This CDR3 contains 13 residues. Germline CDR1 reads GTSNPN; CDR2 reads SVGIG (reference sequence). CDR3 region: CAWTWQGNEKLFF. DNA for the CDR3: TGTGCCTGGACCTGGCAGGGTAATGAAAAACTGTTTTTT.

The rearrangement uses TRBV4-3 and TRBJ1-3; D is unclear. The CDR3 runs to 13 residues. Trimming shortened V by 3 bases and J by 7 bases, and 10 bases separated the two germline ends. The germline gives CDR1 LGHNA, CDR2 YSLEER. This CDR3 reads CASSQDLPNTIYF. CDR3 sequence (DNA): TGCGCCAGCAGCCAGGATCTCCCGAACACCATATATTTT.

With respect to this clone: This sample includes further DNA sequences coding for the same CDR3. The chain uses TRBV7-9 and TRBJ2-3, with a tentative D call TRBD1 (6 bases). The V and J ends lost 2 bases and 0 bases respectively, with 18 bases between them. Germline CDR1 SEHNR, CDR2 FQNEAQ (reference sequence). The CDR3 is made up of 18 amino acids. The CDR3 spells CASSLTYKTGSSTDTQYF. The CDR3 DNA reads TGTGCCAGCAGCTTAACATATAAGACAGGATCTAGCACAGATACGCAGTATTTT.

V gene TRBV7-2 combines with J gene TRBJ2-2; 7 bases are a match to TRBD1. This CDR3 contains 15 residues. V shed 5 bases and J 5 bases; nucleotides not matched to a gene: 8. Germline loops: CDR1 SGHTA, CDR2 FQGNSA. The CDR3 here is CASSPQAGGTGELFF. CDR3 coding DNA: TGTGCCAGCAGCCCACAGGCAGGGGGTACCGGGGAGCTGTTTTTT.

The rearrangement uses TRBV7-9 and TRBJ1-2; tentatively, D is TRBD1 (5 bases). Trimming shortened V by 5 bases and J by 3 bases, and 13 bases separated the two germline ends. Germline CDR1 is SEHNR and CDR2 is FQNEAQ (reference sequence). The CDR3 is 14 residues long. The DNA for the CDR3 is TGTGCCAGCAGCCGCGGGACGGAATACTATGGCTACACCTTC. Protein product: CASSRGTEYYGYTF.

The chain employs TRBV4-1 and TRBJ2-3; 7 bases match TRBD2. V gave up 1 base and J gave up 4 bases; unmatched junction bases: 11. Germline V gene lookup returns CDR1 MGHRA and CDR2 YSYEKL. The CDR3 consists of 17 residues. The CDR3 here is CASSQAYRASGADTQYF. In DNA, the CDR3 is TGCGCCAGCAGCCAAGCTTATCGGGCAAGCGGGGCAGATACGCAGTATTTT.

The genes are TRBV11-2 and TRBJ2-2; tentatively, D is TRBD2 (5 bases). Germline V gene lookup returns CDR1 SGHAT and CDR2 FQNNGV. The ends were cut back, 1 base at V and 4 bases at J, with 13 bases in the middle. The CDR3 totals 16 residues. CDR3: CASSLVSGVGTGELFF. CDR3 nucleotide sequence: TGTGCCAGCAGCTTAGTTTCCGGGGTCGGCACCGGGGAGCTGTTTTTT. Full variable domain (outside the CDR3, taken from reference TRBV11-2 and TRBJ2-2): EAGVAQSPRYKIIEKRQSVAFWCNPISGHATLYWYQQILGQGPKLLIQFQNNGVVDDSQLPKDRFSAERLKGVDSTLKIQPAKLEDSAVYLCASSLVSGVGTGELFFGEGSRLTVL.

V and J are TRBV9 and TRBJ2-3; TRBD2 matches at 9 bases. V gave up 0 bases and J gave up 1 base; unmatched junction bases: 3. The CDR3 has 16 residues. CDR1 is SGDLS and CDR2 is YYNGEE in the germline V gene. Here the CDR3 DNA reads TGTGCCAGCAGCGTAGTCGCTAGCGGGGGCACAGATACGCAGTATTTT. Translated, it gives CASSVVASGGTDTQYF.

This clone was recorded only once. The CDR3 spells CASSLGNSGGVQETQYF. DNA for the CDR3: TGCGCCAGCAGCTTGGGTAATAGCGGGGGTGTCCAAGAGACCCAGTACTTC. The gene calls are TRBV5-1 and TRBJ2-5; 9 bases map to TRBD2. Looked up from germline, CDR1 is SGHRS and CDR2 is YFSETQ. The CDR3 runs 17 residues. J lost 1 base, V lost 0 bases, and 7 bases had no gene match.

This chain uses TRBV5-4 with TRBJ1-2, with 12 bases that match TRBD1. CDR3 length: 17 residues. Germline-derived CDR1 and CDR2 are SGHNT and YYREEE (reference sequence). Germline trimming cut 8 bases from V and 1 base from J; bases unmatched to any gene: 12. The CDR3 sequence: CASSSGTGGRFNYGYTF. The CDR3 DNA follows: TGTGCCAGTTCTTCCGGGACAGGGGGCCGATTTAACTATGGCTACACCTTC.

V and J are TRBV2 and TRBJ1-1; maybe TRBD1 (6 bases). Germline CDR1 SNHLY, CDR2 FYNNEI. V was pared by 5 bases and J by 11 bases, with 24 bases between. The CDR3 consists of 15 residues. Here the CDR3 reads CASSNLKQGVKRAFF. CDR3 DNA sequence: TGTGCCAGCAGTAACCTAAAACAGGGTGTTAAGAGGGCTTTCTTT. Combining the CDR3 with reference TRBV2 and TRBJ1-1 gives the whole variable domain EPEVTQTPSHQVTQMGQEVILRCVPISNHLYFYWYRQILGQKVEFLVSFYNNEISEKSEIFDDQFSVERPDGSNFTLKIRSTKLEDSAMYFCASSNLKQGVKRAFFGQGTRLTVV.

The chain links TRBV9 to TRBJ2-5, with 14 nucleotides matching TRBD2. The V and J ends lost 4 bases and 3 bases, in that order; junction bases with no gene match: 2. The CDR3 has 15 residues. The germline gives CDR1 SGDLS, CDR2 YYNGEE. The chain's CDR3 is CASSSGLAGEETQYF. The CDR3 region has the DNA TGTGCCAGCAGCTCGGGACTAGCGGGAGAAGAGACCCAGTACTTC.

This clone was counted between two and nine times. The chain carries TRBV2 and TRBJ1-6; D not resolved. The CDR3 sequence is 16 residues long. From germline, CDR1 is SNHLY and CDR2 FYNNEI. Deletions cut 8 bases from V and 8 bases from J, with 22 bases between. CDR3 sequence (DNA): TGTGCCAGCTATTGGGGAGGCCTCGGTAAGGATTCACCCCTCCACTTT. It translates to CASYWGGLGKDSPLHF. Drawing the rest from reference TRBV2 and TRBJ1-6, the complete variable domain is EPEVTQTPSHQVTQMGQEVILRCVPISNHLYFYWYRQILGQKVEFLVSFYNNEISEKSEIFDDQFSVERPDGSNFTLKIRSTKLEDSAMYFCASYWGGLGKDSPLHFGNGTRLTVT.

The chain couples TRBV6-4 to TRBJ1-6; D is unclear. This CDR3 is 17 amino acids long. Germline V gene lookup returns CDR1 MRHNA and CDR2 SNTAGT. The V end was cut by 6 bases, the J end by 8 bases, with 23 bases between. The CDR3 nucleotides read TGTGCCAGCAGGGGTTGTATTTATATATTCTGGGATTCACCCCTCCACTTT. Protein product: CASRGCIYIFWDSPLHF.